This T cell receptor (beta chain) was recorded in a study of identical twins' blood T cells. Study-level points and caveats: Top TCRbeta clonotypes were shared more with twin than unrelated donors. Twin repertoire similarity may partly reflect shared environment.

TCRdb redid the calling of the 5' RACE reads with MiXCR, one entry per CDR3 protein. The data show hundreds of thousands of distinct CDR3 sequences, about 28% seen once. Reared together, all three twin pairs probably met the same infectious agents and vaccines. The CDR3 contains 14 residues. Germline CDR1 and CDR2: SGHDT and YYEEEE. V was pared by 4 bases and J by 4 bases, with 14 bases between. Regarding this clonotype: No antigen is known for it.

The chain carries TRBV5-6 and TRBJ1-2; no firm D call. The sample comprised PBMCs. The clonotype was recovered from a woman aged 18-49 years in good health. The CDR3: CASSPGGQTYGYTF. In DNA, the CDR3 is TGTGCCAGCAGCCCCGGCGGGCAGACCTATGGCTACACCTTC.